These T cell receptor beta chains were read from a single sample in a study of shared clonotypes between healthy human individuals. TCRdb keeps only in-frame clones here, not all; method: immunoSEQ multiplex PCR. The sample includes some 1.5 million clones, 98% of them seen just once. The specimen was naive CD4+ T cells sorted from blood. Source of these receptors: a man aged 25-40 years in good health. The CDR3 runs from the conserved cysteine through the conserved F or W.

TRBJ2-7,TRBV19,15,CASSPHRAISDEQYF
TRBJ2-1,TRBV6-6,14,CASSFYGQGNEQFF
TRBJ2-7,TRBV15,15,CATSRDGLRTYEQYF
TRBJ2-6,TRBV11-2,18,CASSPSSNQGSGANVLTF
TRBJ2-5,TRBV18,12,CASSPGGETQYF
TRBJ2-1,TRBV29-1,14,CSAERLASYNEQFF
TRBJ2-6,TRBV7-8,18,CASSLVDRGRSRANVLTF
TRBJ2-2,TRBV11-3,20,CASRPKNRDTIGRDTGELFF
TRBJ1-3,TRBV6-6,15,CASRQTEHSGNTIYF
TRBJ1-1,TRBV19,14,CASRARDSNTEAFF
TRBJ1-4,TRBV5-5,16,CASSLQAGPLAEKLFF
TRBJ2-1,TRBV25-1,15,CASSEYHKVVNEQFF
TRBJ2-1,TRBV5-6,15,CASSFWTSWYNEQFF
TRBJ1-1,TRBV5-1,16,CASSLGSGGGYTEAFF
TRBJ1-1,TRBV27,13,CASFTIPTREAFF
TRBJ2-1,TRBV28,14,CASSFPSGNNEQFF
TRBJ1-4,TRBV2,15,CASSDPSGVKEKLFF
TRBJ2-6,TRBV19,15,CASSMAPAGANVLTF
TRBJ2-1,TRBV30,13,CAWSDNRVNEQFF
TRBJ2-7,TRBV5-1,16,CASSRGAGLQAWEQYF
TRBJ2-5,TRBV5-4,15,CASSFRSGSRETQYF
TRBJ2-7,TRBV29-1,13,CSVEARGSYEQYF
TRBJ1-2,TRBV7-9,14,CASSSWTPSDGYTF
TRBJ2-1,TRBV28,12,CASSFLGKGQFF
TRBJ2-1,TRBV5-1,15,CASRPRDGNYNEQFF
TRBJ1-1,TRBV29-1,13,CSVAEGVNTEAFF
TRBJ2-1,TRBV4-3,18,CASSQRFFLAETDNEQFF